This paragraph covers one TCR beta chain sequence. The antigen is undetermined. The data stem from a study of OX40 agonist ivuxolimab in advanced cancers. The overall study: It was ivuxolimab, an agonistic anti-OX40 (CD134) antibody, that patients were treated with. Partial responses were recorded for three patients, including one with hepatocellular carcinoma and two with cutaneous melanoma.

Broader study findings: The study found that CD8+ T cells averaged more expanded clones than CD4+.

This table comes from immunoSEQ multiplex PCR, and its TCRdb copy is limited to in-frame clones, with some not included. The sample yields some 71,000 clones, roughly nine tenths seen once. Trimming left V 4 bases short and J 4 bases short, with 8 bases between. This CDR3 spans 13 amino acids. CDR1 MNHEY and CDR2 SVGAGI come from the germline V gene. The V call is TRBV6-5, the J call TRBJ2-1; a weak D match, TRBD1 (5 bases). This TCR was sampled from an adult with an advanced solid tumor such as melanoma, head and neck, liver or kidney cancer. The sequencing used CD4+ or CD8+ T cells sorted from blood, collected in a trial of the OX40 agonist ivuxolimab. CDR3 protein: CASSSDTYNEQFF. For the CDR3, the DNA is TGTGCCAGCAGTTCGGACACGTACAATGAGCAGTTCTTC.